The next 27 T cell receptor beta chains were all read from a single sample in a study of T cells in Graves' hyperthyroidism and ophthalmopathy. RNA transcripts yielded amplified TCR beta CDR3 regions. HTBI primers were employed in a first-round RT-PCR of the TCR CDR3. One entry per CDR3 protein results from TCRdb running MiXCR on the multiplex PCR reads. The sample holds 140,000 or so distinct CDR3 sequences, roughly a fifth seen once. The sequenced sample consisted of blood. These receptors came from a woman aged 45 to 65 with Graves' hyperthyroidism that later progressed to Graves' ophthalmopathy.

The chain's CDR3 is CASSHRGRNTDTQYF. The CDR3 DNA reads TGTGCCAGCAGCCACAGGGGACGTAACACAGATACGCAGTATTTT. The chain is built from TRBV12-3 or TRBV12-4 and TRBJ2-3; 7 nucleotides match TRBD1. Unmatched junction bases numbered 8, after V lost 6 bases and J lost 2 bases. This CDR3 contains 15 residues.

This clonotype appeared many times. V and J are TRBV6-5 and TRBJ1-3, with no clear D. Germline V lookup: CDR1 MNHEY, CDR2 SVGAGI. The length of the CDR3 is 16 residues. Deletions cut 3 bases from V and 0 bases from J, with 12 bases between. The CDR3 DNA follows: TGTGCCAGCAGTTATAGCCGGCCGAGCTCTGGAAACACCATATATTTT. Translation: CASSYSRPSSGNTIYF.

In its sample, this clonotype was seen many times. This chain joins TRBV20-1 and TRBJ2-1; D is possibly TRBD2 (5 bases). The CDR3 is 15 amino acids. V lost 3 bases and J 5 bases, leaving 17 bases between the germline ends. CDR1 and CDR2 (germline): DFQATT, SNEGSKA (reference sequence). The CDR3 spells CSASLVEGRHNEQFF. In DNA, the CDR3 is TGCAGTGCTAGTCTGGTTGAGGGAAGACACAATGAGCAGTTCTTC.

CDR3 residues: CASSSGLAGGFEQYF. The CDR3 bases are TGCGCCAGCAGCTCCGGACTAGCGGGAGGGTTCGAGCAGTACTTC. The rearrangement joins TRBV5-1 to TRBJ2-7, with 15 bases fitting TRBD2. V lost 3 bases to trimming and J lost 6 bases; unmatched junction nucleotides: 4. The V gene's germline CDR1 is SGHRS and CDR2 YFSETQ. The CDR3 loop spans 15 amino acids.

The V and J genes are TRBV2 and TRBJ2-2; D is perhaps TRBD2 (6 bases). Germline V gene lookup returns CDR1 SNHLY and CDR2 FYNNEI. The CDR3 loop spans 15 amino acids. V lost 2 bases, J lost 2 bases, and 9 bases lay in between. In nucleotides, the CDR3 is TGTGCCAGCAGTGAATTGCGGGGAAACACCGGGGAGCTGTTTTTT. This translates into CASSELRGNTGELFF.

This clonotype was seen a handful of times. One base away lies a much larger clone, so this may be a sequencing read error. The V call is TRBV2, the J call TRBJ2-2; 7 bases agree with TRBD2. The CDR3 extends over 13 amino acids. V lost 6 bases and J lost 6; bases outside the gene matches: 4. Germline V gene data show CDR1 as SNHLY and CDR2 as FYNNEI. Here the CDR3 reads CASRRTSSGELFF. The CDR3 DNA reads TGTGCCAGCAGGAGGACTAGTTCCGGGGAGCTGTTTTTT.

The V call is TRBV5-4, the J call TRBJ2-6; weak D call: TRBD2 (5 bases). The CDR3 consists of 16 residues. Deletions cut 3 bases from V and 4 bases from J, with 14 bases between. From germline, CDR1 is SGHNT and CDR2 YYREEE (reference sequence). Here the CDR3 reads CASSSRVATGANVLTF. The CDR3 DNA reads TGTGCCAGCAGCTCCCGGGTAGCGACGGGGGCCAACGTCCTGACTTTC.

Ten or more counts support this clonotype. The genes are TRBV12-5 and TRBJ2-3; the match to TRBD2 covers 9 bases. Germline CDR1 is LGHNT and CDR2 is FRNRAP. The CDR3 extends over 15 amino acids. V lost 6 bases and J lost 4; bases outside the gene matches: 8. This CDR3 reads CASGASGLAADTQYF. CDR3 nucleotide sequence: TGTGCTAGTGGCGCCTCGGGACTAGCCGCAGATACGCAGTATTTT.

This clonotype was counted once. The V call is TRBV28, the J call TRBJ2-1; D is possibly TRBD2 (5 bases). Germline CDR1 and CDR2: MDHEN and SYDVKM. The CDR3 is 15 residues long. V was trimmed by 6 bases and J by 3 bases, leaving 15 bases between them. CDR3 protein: CASSPQGSHYNEQFF. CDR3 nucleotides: TGTGCCAGCAGCCCTCAAGGGAGCCACTACAATGAGCAGTTCTTC.

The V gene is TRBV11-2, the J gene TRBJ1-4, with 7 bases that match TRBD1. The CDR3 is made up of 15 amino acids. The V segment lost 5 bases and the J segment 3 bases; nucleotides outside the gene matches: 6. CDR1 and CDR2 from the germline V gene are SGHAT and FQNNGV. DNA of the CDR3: TGTGCCAGCAGCCCGGGGACAGCCCCTAATGAAAAACTGTTTTTT. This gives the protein CASSPGTAPNEKLFF.

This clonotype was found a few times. The CDR3, as DNA: TGTGCCAGTAGTATAGATCCCTCTGTTTACAATGAGCAGTTCTTC. Its translation: CASSIDPSVYNEQFF. The chain recombines TRBV19 with TRBJ2-1; unclear D gene. V was pared by 0 bases and J by 4 bases, with 10 bases between. CDR1 and CDR2 from the germline V gene are LNHDA and SQIVND (reference sequence). CDR3 length equals 15 residues.

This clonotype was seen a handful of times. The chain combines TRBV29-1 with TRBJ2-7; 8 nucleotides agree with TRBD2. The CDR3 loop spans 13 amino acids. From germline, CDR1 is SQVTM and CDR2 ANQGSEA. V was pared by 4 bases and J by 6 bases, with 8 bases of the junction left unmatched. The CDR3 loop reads CSVGAGGGGEQYF. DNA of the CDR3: TGCAGCGTTGGGGCCGGGGGGGGCGGCGAGCAGTACTTC.

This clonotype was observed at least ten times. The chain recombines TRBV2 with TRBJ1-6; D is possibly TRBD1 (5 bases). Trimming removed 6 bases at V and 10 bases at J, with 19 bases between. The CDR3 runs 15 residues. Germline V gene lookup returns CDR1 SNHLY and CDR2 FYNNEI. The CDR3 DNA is TGTGCCAGCAGCGCCCAGGGCAGGGCAAGATCACCCCTCCACTTT. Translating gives CASSAQGRARSPLHF. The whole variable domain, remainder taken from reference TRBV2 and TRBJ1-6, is EPEVTQTPSHQVTQMGQEVILRCVPISNHLYFYWYRQILGQKVEFLVSFYNNEISEKSEIFDDQFSVERPDGSNFTLKIRSTKLEDSAMYFCASSAQGRARSPLHFGNGTRLTVT.

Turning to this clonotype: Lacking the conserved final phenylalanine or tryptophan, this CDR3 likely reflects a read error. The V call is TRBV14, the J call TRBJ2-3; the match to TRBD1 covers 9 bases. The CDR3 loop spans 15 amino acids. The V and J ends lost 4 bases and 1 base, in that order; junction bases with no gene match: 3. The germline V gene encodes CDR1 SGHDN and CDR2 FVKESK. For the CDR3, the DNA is TGTGCCAGCAGCCGACGGACAGGGGGCACAGATACGCAGTATCTT. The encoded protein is CASSRRTGGTDTQYL.

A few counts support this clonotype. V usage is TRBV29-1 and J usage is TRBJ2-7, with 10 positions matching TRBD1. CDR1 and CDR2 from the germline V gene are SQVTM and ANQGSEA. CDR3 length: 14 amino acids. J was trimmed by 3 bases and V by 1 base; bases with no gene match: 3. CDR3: CSVEGTGGNYEQYF. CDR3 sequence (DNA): TGCAGCGTTGAAGGGACAGGGGGTAACTACGAGCAGTACTTC.

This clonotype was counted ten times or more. The CDR3 loop is CASSFQASGSRETQYF. The DNA for the CDR3 is TGTGCCAGCAGCTTCCAGGCTAGCGGGAGTAGGGAGACCCAGTACTTC. The chain carries TRBV7-8 and TRBJ2-5; 10 bases match TRBD2. The CDR3 consists of 16 residues. J was trimmed by 5 bases and V by 3 bases; bases with no gene match: 9. Per germline, CDR1 SGHVS and CDR2 FQNEAQ.

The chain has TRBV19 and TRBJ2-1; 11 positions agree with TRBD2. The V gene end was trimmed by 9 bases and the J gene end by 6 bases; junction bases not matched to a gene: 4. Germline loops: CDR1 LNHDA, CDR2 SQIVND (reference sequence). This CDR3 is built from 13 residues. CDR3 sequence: CASMGLAANEQFF. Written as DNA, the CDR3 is TGTGCCAGCATGGGACTAGCGGCCAATGAGCAGTTCTTC.

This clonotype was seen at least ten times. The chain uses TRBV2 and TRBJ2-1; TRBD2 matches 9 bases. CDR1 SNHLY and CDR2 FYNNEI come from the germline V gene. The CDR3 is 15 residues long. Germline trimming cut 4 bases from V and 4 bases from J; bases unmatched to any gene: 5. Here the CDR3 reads CASSASSGGYNEQFF. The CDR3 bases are TGTGCCAGCAGTGCGAGTAGCGGGGGTTACAATGAGCAGTTCTTC. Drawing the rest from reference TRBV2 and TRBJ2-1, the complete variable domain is EPEVTQTPSHQVTQMGQEVILRCVPISNHLYFYWYRQILGQKVEFLVSFYNNEISEKSEIFDDQFSVERPDGSNFTLKIRSTKLEDSAMYFCASSASSGGYNEQFFGPGTRLTVL.

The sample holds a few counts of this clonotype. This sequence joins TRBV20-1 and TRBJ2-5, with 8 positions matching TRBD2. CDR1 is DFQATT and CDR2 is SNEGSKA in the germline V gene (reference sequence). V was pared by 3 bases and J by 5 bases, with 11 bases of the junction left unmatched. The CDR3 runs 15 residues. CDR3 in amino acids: CSARLDGGALETQYF. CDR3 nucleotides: TGCAGTGCTAGGCTGGACGGGGGGGCTCTTGAGACCCAGTACTTC.

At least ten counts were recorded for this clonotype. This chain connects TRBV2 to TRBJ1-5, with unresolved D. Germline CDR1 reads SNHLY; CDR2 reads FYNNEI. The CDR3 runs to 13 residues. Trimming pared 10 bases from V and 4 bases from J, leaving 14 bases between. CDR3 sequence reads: CATALEANQPQHF. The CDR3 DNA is TGTGCCACGGCCCTGGAGGCAAATCAGCCCCAGCATTTT.

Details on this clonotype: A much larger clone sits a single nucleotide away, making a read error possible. CDR3 amino acids: CANSQSGRALETQYF. CDR3 nucleotides: TGTGCCAACAGCCAAAGCGGGAGGGCCTTAGAGACCCAGTACTTC. The chain recombines TRBV28 with TRBJ2-5; the match to TRBD2 covers 10 bases. Germline CDR1 MDHEN, CDR2 SYDVKM. This CDR3 has 15 amino acids. V lost 10 bases to trimming and J lost 4 bases; unmatched junction nucleotides: 12. Drawing the rest from reference TRBV28 and TRBJ2-5, the complete variable domain is DVKVTQSSRYLVKRTGEKVFLECVQDMDHENMFWYRQDPGLGLRLIYFSYDVKMKEKGDIPEGYSVSREKKERFSLILESASTNQTSMYLCANSQSGRALETQYFGPGTRLLVL.

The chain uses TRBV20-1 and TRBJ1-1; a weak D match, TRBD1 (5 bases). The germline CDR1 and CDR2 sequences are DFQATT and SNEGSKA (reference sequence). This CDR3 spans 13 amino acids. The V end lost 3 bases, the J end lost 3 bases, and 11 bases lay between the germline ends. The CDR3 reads CSASGGWDTEAFF. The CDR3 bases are TGCAGTGCTAGTGGGGGGTGGGACACTGAAGCTTTCTTT.

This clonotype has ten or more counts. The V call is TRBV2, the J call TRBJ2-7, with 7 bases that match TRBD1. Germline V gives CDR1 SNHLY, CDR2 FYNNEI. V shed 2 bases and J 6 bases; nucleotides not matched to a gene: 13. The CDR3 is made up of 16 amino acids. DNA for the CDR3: TGTGCCAGCAGTGAAAGGTTGGGCGGAAAGGGGGCCGAGCAGTACTTC. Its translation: CASSERLGGKGAEQYF.

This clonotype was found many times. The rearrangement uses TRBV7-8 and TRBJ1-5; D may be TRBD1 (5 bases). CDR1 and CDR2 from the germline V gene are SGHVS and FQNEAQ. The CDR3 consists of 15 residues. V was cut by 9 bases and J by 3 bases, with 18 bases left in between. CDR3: CARKDILILNQPQHF. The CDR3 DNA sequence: TGTGCCAGAAAGGACATCCTCATCCTCAATCAGCCCCAGCATTTT.

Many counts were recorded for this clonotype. CDR3 nucleotides: TGCAGTGCTAGAGATGGAAGGGGATACTATGGCTACACCTTC. Translation gives CSARDGRGYYGYTF. The chain joins TRBV20-1 to TRBJ1-2; D possibly corresponds to TRBD1 (5 bases). Germline loops: CDR1 DFQATT, CDR2 SNEGSKA (reference sequence). V lost 0 bases, J lost 3 bases, and 11 bases lay in between. CDR3 size: 14 residues.

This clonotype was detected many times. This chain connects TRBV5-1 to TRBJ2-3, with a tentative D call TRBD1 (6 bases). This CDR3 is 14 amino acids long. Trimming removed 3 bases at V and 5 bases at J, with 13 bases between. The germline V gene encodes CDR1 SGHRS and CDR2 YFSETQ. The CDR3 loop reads CASSSESGVDTQYF. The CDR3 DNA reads TGCGCCAGCAGCTCGGAGTCAGGGGTAGATACGCAGTATTTT.

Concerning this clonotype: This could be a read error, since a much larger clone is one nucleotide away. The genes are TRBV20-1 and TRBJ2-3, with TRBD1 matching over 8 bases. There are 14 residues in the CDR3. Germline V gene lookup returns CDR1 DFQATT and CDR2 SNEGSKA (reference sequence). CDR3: CSTSGQGNTDTQYF. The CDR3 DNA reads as TGCAGTACTAGTGGACAGGGCAACACAGATACGCAGTATTTT.